The 7 T cell receptor beta chains below were found in one sample sequenced in a study of post-analysis software for immune sequencing data. Study-wide results and limits: About five TRBV segments were more frequent in patients than controls; TRBV5-6, TRBV5-1 and TRBV20-1 belonged to this group.

The TCR beta cDNA libraries carried unique molecular identifiers. TCRdb reanalysed the PCR reads using MiXCR and keeps one entry per CDR3 protein. Among over 250,000 distinct CDR3 sequences listed, roughly a third were seen once. Their specific antigens are unknown. The sequenced material came from blood. These receptors all stem from a girl between 5 and 17 years old with multiple sclerosis.

The genes are TRBV7-2 and TRBJ2-7; 13 nucleotides match TRBD2. Germline lookup yields CDR1 SGHTA and CDR2 FQGNSA. Unmatched junction bases numbered 8, after V lost 8 bases and J lost 4 bases. The CDR3 extends over 15 amino acids. The CDR3 DNA reads TGTGCCAGCCGCACTAGCGGGGGGGCAGGTTACGAGCAGTACTTC. Translated, it gives CASRTSGGAGYEQYF.

This CDR3 reads CSARSGGVNTEAFF. CDR3 nucleotide sequence: TGCAGTGCTAGATCTGGGGGGGTCAACACTGAAGCTTTCTTT. V usage is TRBV20-1 and J usage is TRBJ1-1; perhaps TRBD1 as D (5 bases). The germline CDR1 and CDR2 sequences are DFQATT and SNEGSKA (reference sequence). This CDR3 has 14 residues. Trimming removed 2 bases at V and 2 bases at J, with 12 bases between.

About this clonotype itself: With a much larger clone just one base away, this may be a read error. The V gene is TRBV5-1, the J gene TRBJ1-6, with 7 bases aligning to TRBD1. CDR1 and CDR2 (germline): SGHRS, YFSETQ. The CDR3 runs 15 residues. DNA for the CDR3: TGCGCCAGCAGCTTGGAGACAGGGTGGAATTCACTCCTCCACTTT. Protein sequence: CASSLETGWNSLLHF.

The chain links TRBV5-1 to TRBJ1-5; the match to TRBD1 covers 10 bases. The V segment lost 4 bases and the J segment 5 bases; nucleotides outside the gene matches: 3. This CDR3 comprises 14 residues. The germline V gene has CDR1 SGHRS and CDR2 YFSETQ. The CDR3 loop reads CASSAGQGDQPQHF. The CDR3, as DNA: TGCGCCAGCAGCGCTGGACAGGGGGATCAGCCCCAGCATTTT.

This clonotype was found many times. This sequence joins TRBV2 and TRBJ2-1, with D possibly being TRBD2 (7 bases). CDR1 and CDR2 (germline): SNHLY, FYNNEI. V was clipped by 4 bases and J by 0 bases, with 13 bases between them. CDR3 length: 16 residues. CDR3 DNA sequence: TGTGCCAGCAGTGGGGGGCGGGGGAGCTCCTACAATGAGCAGTTCTTC. This encodes CASSGGRGSSYNEQFF.

About this clonotype itself: Relative to the germline gene, one junction end is altered; a read error may explain this. The chain is built from TRBV4-2 and TRBJ1-5, with D possibly matching TRBD1 (6 bases). The V gene's germline CDR1 is LGHNA and CDR2 YNFKEQ. The CDR3 is 14 residues long. DNA for the CDR3: TGTGCCAGCAGCCAAGAAGGGGGGAATCGGCCCCAGCATTTT. Translating it yields CASSQEGGNRPQHF.

The table lists this clonotype with many counts. The chain recombines TRBV7-3 with TRBJ1-1; no clear D gene. Trimming removed 2 bases from V and 11 bases from J, with 12 bases in between. This CDR3 has 12 amino acids. Germline V lookup: CDR1 SGHTA, CDR2 FQGTGA. The CDR3, as DNA: TGTGCCAGCAGCTTAGGGTTGGGGATGGCTTTCTTT. This sequence encodes CASSLGLGMAFF.